Each of the 20 T cell receptor beta chains below was sequenced from the same sample in a study of blood T cell repertoires in COVID-19. The data were produced by immunoSEQ multiplex PCR, yet TCRdb's version contains in-frame clones alone and is incomplete. The table shows 120,000 or so clones, with roughly four fifths occurring only once. Sequenced: peripheral blood. The source of these receptors is a woman between 45 and 60 years old with acute or convalescent COVID-19.

This sequence joins TRBV9 and TRBJ2-5; 8 nucleotides agree with TRBD2. The CDR3 consists of 16 residues. Trimming cost V 0 bases and J 0 bases; bases outside gene matches: 4. CDR1 is SGDLS and CDR2 is YYNGEE in the germline V gene. CDR3 DNA sequence: TGTGCCAGCAGCGTAGGTGATAGCGGGAACCAAGAGACCCAGTACTTC. Amino acid sequence: CASSVGDSGNQETQYF. The full variable domain, its missing parts supplied by reference TRBV9 and TRBJ2-5, is DSGVTQTPKHLITATGQRVTLRCSPRSGDLSVYWYQQSLDQGLQFLIQYYNGEERAKGNILERFSAQQFPDLHSELNLSSLELGDSALYFCASSVGDSGNQETQYFGPGTRLLVL.

J is TRBJ1-5 and V is TRBV7-6, with D perhaps TRBD1 (6 bases). Germline CDR1 is SGHVS and CDR2 is FNYEAQ. V was trimmed by 1 base and J by 0 bases, leaving 10 bases between them. The CDR3 is 16 amino acids. DNA of the CDR3: TGTGCCAGCAGCTTAGGTCCCAGGGGTAGCAATCAGCCCCAGCATTTT. It codes for CASSLGPRGSNQPQHF.

The V call is TRBV28, the J call TRBJ2-5, with 7 bases identical to TRBD2. Losses at the gene ends were 4 bases for V and 5 bases for J; bases not matched to a gene: 10. Germline CDR1 and CDR2: MDHEN and SYDVKM. The CDR3 consists of 15 residues. For the CDR3, the DNA is TGTGCCAGCAGTTCGGCCGGGACTACAAGGGAGACCCAGTACTTC. Its translation is CASSSAGTTRETQYF.

The V call is TRBV6-5, the J call TRBJ2-1; D may be TRBD2 (5 bases). V lost 8 bases to trimming and J lost 6 bases, with 17 bases between them. CDR3 size: 14 residues. Germline lookup yields CDR1 MNHEY and CDR2 SVGAGI. In nucleotides, the CDR3 is TGTGCCAGCTCCGACCGGGATACTTTCAATGAGCAGTTCTTC. It translates to CASSDRDTFNEQFF.

V gene TRBV10-1 combines with J gene TRBJ1-4; 7 positions match TRBD1. Germline assignment: CDR1 WNHNN and CDR2 SYGVQD (reference sequence). This CDR3 has 15 residues. J gave up 3 bases and V 0 bases, and 1 base lay outside the gene matches. The CDR3, as DNA: TGCGCCAGCAGTGAGTCTAGGGGGCCTAATGAAAAACTGTTTTTT. Translation: CASSESRGPNEKLFF.

This clone was observed once. This chain joins TRBV28 and TRBJ2-5, with 8 bases matching TRBD1. V shed 2 bases, J shed 5 bases, and the junction held 10 bases outside the gene matches. CDR1 and CDR2 from the germline V gene are MDHEN and SYDVKM. The CDR3 contains 16 residues. The CDR3 DNA follows: TGTGCCAGCAGTTTAGAGGCAGGGGGCGCTTCTGAGACCCAGTACTTC. This codes for CASSLEAGGASETQYF.

A few counts support this clone. This sequence joins TRBV5-6 and TRBJ1-5, with a tentative D call TRBD1 (5 bases). The CDR3 loop spans 15 amino acids. From germline, CDR1 is SGHDT and CDR2 YYEEEE. V gave up 2 bases and J gave up 6 bases, with 15 bases separating them. In DNA form, the CDR3 reads TGTGCCAGCAGCTTTAGGGGCAATCCCAGTCAGCCCCAGCATTTT. Encoded protein: CASSFRGNPSQPQHF.

This clone was observed a few times. The chain carries TRBV3-1 (or the pseudogene TRBV3-2) and TRBJ1-1; possible D gene TRBD1, 5 bases. Trimming removed 4 bases at V and 0 bases at J, with 12 bases between. This CDR3 has 15 residues. Germline V gives CDR1 LGHDT, CDR2 YNNKEL (reference sequence). CDR3 protein: CASSPLSGLNTEAFF. In nucleotides, the CDR3 is TGTGCCAGCAGCCCCTTATCAGGGCTGAACACTGAAGCTTTCTTT.

This clone was seen more than once but under ten times. The V call is TRBV7-8, the J call TRBJ1-2, with 7 nucleotides matching TRBD1. The CDR3 totals 17 residues. With 1 base clipped from V and 1 base from J, the junction kept 9 bases outside the gene matches. Per the germline V gene, CDR1 is SGHVS and CDR2 is FQNEAQ. The CDR3 DNA follows: TGTGCCAGCAGCTTAGGCGGGAGGGGGCCTGGTAACTATGGCTACACCTTC. Amino acids: CASSLGGRGPGNYGYTF. Supplemented by reference TRBV7-8 and TRBJ1-2, the full variable domain reads GAGVSQSPRYKVAKRGQDVALRCDPISGHVSLFWYQQALGQGPEFLTYFQNEAQLDKSGLPSDRFFAERPEGSVSTLKIQRTQQEDSAVYLCASSLGGRGPGNYGYTFGSGTRLTVV.

The V call is TRBV7-9, the J call TRBJ2-1; TRBD1 might be the D (6 bases). The CDR3 contains 15 residues. Germline CDR1 reads SEHNR; CDR2 reads FQNEAQ (reference sequence). The germline V and J ends were trimmed by 3 bases and 0 bases, with 9 bases remaining between them. CDR3 coding DNA: TGTGCCAGCAGCTTCCCCAGGGGCTCCTACAATGAGCAGTTCTTC. Protein sequence: CASSFPRGSYNEQFF.

The chain has TRBV20-1 and TRBJ1-1, with D unresolved. The germline CDR1 and CDR2 sequences are DFQATT and SNEGSKA (reference sequence). The CDR3 sequence is 13 residues long. V lost 3 bases, J lost 7 bases, and 15 bases lay in between. CDR3 amino acids: CSASKDGSVEAFF. DNA of the CDR3: TGCAGTGCTAGTAAGGACGGGAGTGTTGAAGCTTTCTTT.

The rearrangement links TRBV7-2 to TRBJ2-3; 14 bases map to TRBD2. The J segment lost 4 bases and the V segment lost 2 bases, leaving 5 bases of the junction unmatched. The length of the CDR3 is 17 residues. Germline CDR1 is SGHTA and CDR2 is FQGNSA. DNA for the CDR3: TGTGCCAGCAGCTTAAATCCGACTAGCGGGGGGGCAGATACGCAGTATTTT. Translation: CASSLNPTSGGADTQYF.

The table lists this clone with a few counts. The gene calls are TRBV4-1 and TRBJ1-5, with TRBD1 identical over 8 bases. This CDR3 has 19 amino acids. The V gene's germline CDR1 is MGHRA and CDR2 YSYEKL. J was trimmed by 4 bases and V by 1 base; bases with no gene match: 15. This CDR3 is CASSQAAPFDRGRNQPQHF. CDR3 DNA: TGCGCCAGCAGCCAAGCTGCCCCCTTTGACAGGGGTCGTAATCAGCCCCAGCATTTT.

This clone was detected once. At one of its ends the junction is not consistent with the germline gene, which may arise from a read error. This sequence joins TRBV30 and TRBJ2-1; 12 bases fit TRBD2. The germline V gene encodes CDR1 GTSNPN and CDR2 SVGIG (reference sequence). The CDR3 consists of 13 residues. CDR3 nucleotides: TGTGCCCGGAGGACTAGCGGGATCGATGAGCAGTTCTTC. Encoded protein: CARRTSGIDEQFF.

The sample holds a few counts of this clone. This sequence joins TRBV6-6 and TRBJ1-4; D might be TRBD1 (5 bases). Trimming pared 6 bases from V and 3 bases from J, leaving 14 bases between. Germline V gene lookup returns CDR1 MNHNY and CDR2 SVGAGI (reference sequence). The CDR3 has 15 amino acids. The CDR3 loop reads CASRDRTGANEKLFF. In DNA form, the CDR3 reads TGTGCCAGCAGAGACCGCACGGGGGCTAATGAAAAACTGTTTTTT.

The chain uses TRBV5-5 and TRBJ1-4; D gene uncertain. Germline assignment: CDR1 SGHKS and CDR2 YYEKEE (reference sequence). The CDR3 contains 16 residues. V lost 0 bases and J 0 bases, leaving 9 bases between the germline ends. CDR3 sequence reads: CASSLDFSATNEKLFF. CDR3 bases: TGTGCCAGCAGCTTGGACTTCTCCGCAACTAATGAAAAACTGTTTTTT.

V and J are TRBV7-9 and TRBJ1-1; 8 bases fit TRBD1. Germline CDR1 SEHNR, CDR2 FQNEAQ (reference sequence). The CDR3 is 18 residues long. V trimming: 3 bases; J trimming: 6 bases; junction bases outside the gene matches: 18. Here the CDR3 reads CASSFFSNSWGQDPEAFF. CDR3 nucleotide sequence: TGTGCCAGCAGCTTTTTTTCCAATTCCTGGGGACAGGATCCTGAAGCTTTCTTT.

The V and J genes are TRBV4-2 and TRBJ2-7, with no clear D. CDR3 length: 13 residues. Germline V lookup: CDR1 LGHNA, CDR2 YNFKEQ. V was shortened by 1 base and J by 1 base, with 5 bases between the two germline ends. CDR3 in amino acids: CASSQVLSYEQYF. CDR3 sequence (DNA): TGTGCCAGCAGCCAAGTATTATCCTACGAGCAGTACTTC.

V is TRBV5-6 and J is TRBJ1-1; the match to TRBD1 covers 7 bases. CDR1 SGHDT and CDR2 YYEEEE come from the germline V gene. The CDR3 contains 13 residues. Trimming took 0 bases from V and 6 from J; bases not matched to a gene: 2. CDR3 sequence reads: CASSLGGQSEAFF. The CDR3 bases are TGTGCCAGCAGCTTGGGGGGACAGTCTGAAGCTTTCTTT. Full variable domain (rest looked up from reference TRBV5-6 and TRBJ1-1): DAGVTQSPTHLIKTRGQQVTLRCSPKSGHDTVSWYQQALGQGPQFIFQYYEEEERQRGNFPDRFSGHQFPNYSSELNVNALLLGDSALYLCASSLGGQSEAFFGQGTRLTVV.

The chain is built from TRBV7-3 and TRBJ2-2, with D possibly matching TRBD2 (5 bases). This CDR3 comprises 16 residues. Trimming removed 2 bases at V and 3 bases at J, with 13 bases between. The V gene's germline CDR1 is SGHTA and CDR2 FQGTGA. In DNA, the CDR3 is TGTGCCAGCAGCTTACGCCCAGGAGGTGACACCGGGGAGCTGTTTTTT. Its translation: CASSLRPGGDTGELFF.